A selection of T cell receptor beta chains follows, all from one sample in a study of shared clonotypes between healthy human individuals. Repertoires were generated with immunoSEQ multiplex PCR, while TCRdb's copy carries only in-frame clones and drops some. The table shows about 2 million clones, with approximately 95% occurring only once. The specimen sequenced was naive CD4+ T cells sorted from blood. All receptors come from a man younger than 35 in good health. CDR3s include the opening cysteine and the closing phenylalanine or tryptophan. The D gene is left open where the match is weak. Size values are once, few and many counts, or a class for expanded clones, and some rows have none.

clone size,D gene,J gene,V gene,CDR3 DNA,CDR3 protein
NA,TRBD2,TRBJ2-5,TRBV28,TGTGCCAGCAGTTTGATACTAGCGGATTTGTACTTC,CASSLILADLYF
NA,NA,TRBJ2-3,TRBV10-3,TGTGCCATCAGTGATGGGAATACGCAGTATTTT,CAISDGNTQYF
NA,NA,TRBJ2-1,TRBV7-2,TGTGCCAGCAGCACAAACAGGGCCTCCTACAATGAGCAGTTCTTC,CASSTNRASYNEQFF
NA,TRBD1,TRBJ2-3,TRBV5-1,TGCGCCAGCAGCTTGGGCCAGGGGGCGCGTCTATGGGGACCAGATACGCAGTATTTT,CASSLGQGARLWGPDTQYF
NA,NA,TRBJ1-5,TRBV4-1,TGCGCCAGCAGCCCAATAGCCAGCAATCAGCCCCAGCATTTT,CASSPIASNQPQHF
NA,NA,TRBJ2-5,TRBV10-1,TGCGCCAGCAGTGAGTCGACAAGGGGACGGTACTTC,CASSESTRGRYF
NA,TRBD1,TRBJ1-2,TRBV6-1,TGTGCCAGCAGTTCCCGAGACAGGGTCTCTGGCTACACCTTC,CASSSRDRVSGYTF
once,TRBD1,TRBJ2-5,TRBV6-1,TGTGCCAGCATCACGGACAGGGTGGACCAAGAGACCCAGTACTTC,CASITDRVDQETQYF
NA,TRBD2,TRBJ2-7,TRBV25-1,TGTGCCAGCAGTGACCCTAGACTAGCGGACTTCTACGAGCAGTACTTC,CASSDPRLADFYEQYF
NA,TRBD2,TRBJ2-7,TRBV6-5,TGTGCCAGCAGGCTACTAGCGGACTCCTACGAGCAGTACTTC,CASRLLADSYEQYF
NA,NA,TRBJ1-4,TRBV7-9,TGTGCCAGCAACGGATGGAACAATGAAAAACTGTTTTTT,CASNGWNNEKLFF
NA,NA,TRBJ2-1,TRBV5-6,TGTGCCAGCAGCTTGGCCAAAGACGAGTTCTTC,CASSLAKDEFF
NA,NA,TRBJ2-5,TRBV7-2,TGTGCCAGCAGCTTAGCGACGTATCTCAGGGGGAGGGAGACCCAGTACTTC,CASSLATYLRGRETQYF
once,NA,TRBJ1-6,TRBV19,TGTGCCAGTACAGGGGTGGCCTATAATTCACCCCTCCACTTT,CASTGVAYNSPLHF
NA,TRBD2,TRBJ2-7,TRBV2,TGTGCCAGCAGTGAGGGAGGGGACGAGCAGTACTTC,CASSEGGDEQYF
NA,NA,TRBJ2-3,TRBV7-2,TGTGCCAGCAGCTCAGGATTTTCCGGGAGATCCACAGATACGCAGTATTTT,CASSSGFSGRSTDTQYF
NA,TRBD2,TRBJ2-3,TRBV7-2,TGTGCCAGCAGCTATAGGGCTAGCGGGAGCACAGATACGCAGTATTTT,CASSYRASGSTDTQYF
NA,NA,TRBJ2-1,TRBV10-3,TGTGCCATCACAGGACAGCGCTACAATGAGCAGTTCTTC,CAITGQRYNEQFF
NA,TRBD1,TRBJ2-4,TRBV5-1,TGCGCCAGCAGCCCCTCCGTCCGGGACAGCAAAAACATTCAGTACTTC,CASSPSVRDSKNIQYF
NA,NA,TRBJ1-1,TRBV6-6,TGTGCCAGCACCCAGAACACTGAAGCTTTCTTT,CASTQNTEAFF
NA,NA,TRBJ2-1,TRBV29-1,TGCAGCGTTGGTCAGAGCTCCTACAATGAGCAGTTCTTC,CSVGQSSYNEQFF
NA,NA,TRBJ1-3,TRBV7-2,TGTGCCAGCAGCTTTGAACTTAGGGCCTCTGGAAACACCATATATTTT,CASSFELRASGNTIYF
few,NA,TRBJ1-2,TRBV15,TGTGCCACCAGCAGAGATGGCCTCGGCTACACCTTC,CATSRDGLGYTF
NA,TRBD1,TRBJ2-2,TRBV6-6,TGTGCCAGCAGTCGGGACAGCAACACCGGGGAGCTGTTTTTT,CASSRDSNTGELFF
NA,NA,TRBJ2-1,TRBV2,TGTGCCAGCAGTCCTAACAGGTACGAGCAGTTCTTC,CASSPNRYEQFF
NA,NA,TRBJ1-2,TRBV19,TGTGCCAGTAGTATGTCAGGCCCCTATGGCTACACCTTC,CASSMSGPYGYTF
NA,NA,TRBJ2-3,TRBV9,TGTGCCAGCAGCTCGGGGGACAGACTGGTGGATACGCAGTATTTT,CASSSGDRLVDTQYF
once,NA,TRBJ2-1,TRBV18,TGTGCCAGCTCACTATCCTCCGGGGGCCCCTACAATGAGCAGTTCTTC,CASSLSSGGPYNEQFF
NA,NA,TRBJ1-2,TRBV28,TGTGCCAGCAGCAGCGGGGGACGGACCTATGGCTACACCTTC,CASSSGGRTYGYTF
NA,NA,TRBJ2-2,TRBV6-5,TGTGCCAGCAGTTACCACAGCACCGGGGAGCTGTTTTTT,CASSYHSTGELFF
NA,NA,TRBJ1-1,TRBV9,TGTGCCAGCAGCGTAGTCCCGGACGGGAACACTGAAGCTTTCTTT,CASSVVPDGNTEAFF
NA,TRBD2,TRBJ2-7,TRBV6-6,TGTGCCAGCAGTCAAGCGGGGCGATACTCCTACGAGCAGTACTTC,CASSQAGRYSYEQYF
NA,TRBD1,TRBJ2-7,TRBV15,TGTGCCACCCGGGACAGGGGCTACGAGCAGTACTTC,CATRDRGYEQYF
NA,TRBD2,TRBJ2-5,TRBV30,TGTGCCTGGAGTGTGAGGTCTAGCGGGATCCGCCACCTTCAGGAGACCCAGTACTTC,CAWSVRSSGIRHLQETQYF
NA,NA,TRBJ1-5,TRBV11-2,TGTGCCAGCAGCTTAGATGCGGTAGGGCAGCCCCAGCATTTT,CASSLDAVGQPQHF
NA,NA,TRBJ2-1,TRBV10-3,TGTGCCATCAGTGATCACCTCAGGGGAACCTACAATGAGCAGTTCTTC,CAISDHLRGTYNEQFF
NA,NA,TRBJ2-7,TRBV7-2,TGTGCCAGCAGCTTAGAAGGGACGCACCCCTACGAGCAGTACTTC,CASSLEGTHPYEQYF
NA,NA,TRBJ1-1,TRBV30,TGTGCCTGGAGCCGGACCATTGAAGCTTTCTTT,CAWSRTIEAFF
NA,NA,TRBJ2-6,TRBV27,TGTGCCAGCAGTTTGGGTGGGGCCAACGTCCTGACTTTC,CASSLGGANVLTF
NA,TRBD2,TRBJ2-1,TRBV5-1,TGCGCCAGCAGCCTCGAAGCGGGAAAGGTCAATGAGCAGTTCTTC,CASSLEAGKVNEQFF
NA,NA,TRBJ2-2,TRBV5-1,TGCGCCAGCAGCTTGGACCTGAACACCGGGGAGCTGTTTTTT,CASSLDLNTGELFF
NA,NA,TRBJ1-2,TRBV6-1,TGTGCCAGCAGTGAATTAGCGACGGATGGCTACACCTTC,CASSELATDGYTF
NA,NA,TRBJ1-1,TRBV29-1,TGCAGCGTCGCCTCCCCCGGACGGCTGAACACTGAAGCTTTCTTT,CSVASPGRLNTEAFF
NA,TRBD2,TRBJ2-7,TRBV5-1,TGCGCCAGCAGCTCCCCTAGCGGGAGTTACGAGCAGTACTTC,CASSSPSGSYEQYF
NA,NA,TRBJ2-7,TRBV6-6,TGTGCCAGCAGGCGCCAGGGGGGGAAGAAAACCTACGAGCAGTACTTC,CASRRQGGKKTYEQYF
NA,TRBD1,TRBJ2-1,TRBV7-7,TGTGCTAGCAGCTTAGGTCGACAGGGGTATGGCAATGAGCAGTTCTTC,CASSLGRQGYGNEQFF
NA,TRBD1,TRBJ2-1,TRBV30,TGTGCCTGGAACAGTGGGACAGCTTCCTACAATGAGCAGTTCTTC,CAWNSGTASYNEQFF
NA,TRBD2,TRBJ2-1,TRBV11-2,TGTGCCAGCAGCTTGAGGGCGGGAGGGCTTGTTGAGCAGTTCTTC,CASSLRAGGLVEQFF
NA,TRBD2,TRBJ2-2,TRBV27,TGTGCCAGCAGGGGGACTAGGTGGGGCGGGGAGCTGTTTTTT,CASRGTRWGGELFF
NA,TRBD1,TRBJ1-6,TRBV6-1,TGTGCCAGCAGTGTCTCGGGACAGGGGATAAATTCACCCCTCCACTTT,CASSVSGQGINSPLHF
NA,NA,TRBJ1-2,TRBV30,TGTGCCTGGAGTGCCCCTCGAGGACCCCGCTATGGCTACACCTTC,CAWSAPRGPRYGYTF
NA,TRBD1,TRBJ1-5,TRBV28,TGTGCCAGCAGTCCCCTGGGACAGGGGGATAATCAGCCCCAGCATTTT,CASSPLGQGDNQPQHF
NA,NA,TRBJ1-5,TRBV5-6,TGTGCCAGCAGCTTGGCTCGGGGCCCGAGGGGACAGCCCCAGCATTTT,CASSLARGPRGQPQHF
NA,TRBD1,TRBJ1-5,TRBV30,TGTGCCTGGAGTCCCAGGGGGCGAAGTCAGCCCCAGCATTTT,CAWSPRGRSQPQHF
NA,TRBD1,TRBJ2-5,TRBV30,TGTGCCTGGACCCGGGACAGCTCATCTGGGACCCAGTACTTC,CAWTRDSSSGTQYF
NA,TRBD2,TRBJ2-5,TRBV6-4,TGTGCCAGCAGTGACTTCGGGACTAGCGGGAGAGGTAGGGAGACCCAGTACTTC,CASSDFGTSGRGRETQYF
NA,NA,TRBJ2-2,TRBV4-1,TGCGCCAGCAGCCAAGGGGGACCCCGAGGGAACACCGGGGAGCTGTTTTTT,CASSQGGPRGNTGELFF
NA,TRBD2,TRBJ2-5,TRBV5-1,TGCGCCAGCAGCGCCCCTCTAGCGGGGGGAGAGACCCAGTACTTC,CASSAPLAGGETQYF
NA,TRBD1,TRBJ1-5,TRBV5-6,TGTGCCAGCAGCGCGGACAGGGGGCTAAGCAATCAGCCCCAGCATTTT,CASSADRGLSNQPQHF